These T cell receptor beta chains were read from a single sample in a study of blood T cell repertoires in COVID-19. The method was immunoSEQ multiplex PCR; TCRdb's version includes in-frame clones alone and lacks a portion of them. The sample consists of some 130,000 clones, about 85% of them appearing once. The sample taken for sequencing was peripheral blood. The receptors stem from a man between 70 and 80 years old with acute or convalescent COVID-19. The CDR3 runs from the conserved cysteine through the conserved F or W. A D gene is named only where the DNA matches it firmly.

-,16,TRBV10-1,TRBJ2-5,CASSESLCLAFLAQYF
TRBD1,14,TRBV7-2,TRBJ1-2,CASSLGTGVDGYTF
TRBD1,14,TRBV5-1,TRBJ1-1,CASSRDRANTEAFF
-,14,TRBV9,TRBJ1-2,CASRGDTLNYGYTF
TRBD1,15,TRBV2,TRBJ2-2,CASKGTATNTGELFF
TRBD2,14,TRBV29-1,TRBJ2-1,CSVLGGGAYNEQFF
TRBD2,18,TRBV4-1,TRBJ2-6,CASSSRLAGGSGANVLTF
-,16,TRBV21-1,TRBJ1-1,CASSTDRLPQSTEAFF
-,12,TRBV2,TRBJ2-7,CASKEAPYEQYF
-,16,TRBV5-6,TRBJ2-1,CASSDRGGRTYNEQFF
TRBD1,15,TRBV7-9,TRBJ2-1,CASSFGQGKLGHGFF
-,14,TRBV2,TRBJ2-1,CASTPRAGRNEQFF
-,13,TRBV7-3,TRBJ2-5,CASSPGVKETQYF
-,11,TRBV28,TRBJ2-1,CASRSYGEQFF
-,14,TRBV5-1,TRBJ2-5,CASSLGANQETQYF
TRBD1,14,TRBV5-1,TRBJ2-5,CASSWGTGGETQYF
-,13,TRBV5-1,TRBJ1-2,CASSLSSLYGYTF
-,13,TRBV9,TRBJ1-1,CASSASTRTEAFF
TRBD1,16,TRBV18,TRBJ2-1,CASSRRKQGDYNEQFF
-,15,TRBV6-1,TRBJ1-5,CASSEGTGSDQPQHF
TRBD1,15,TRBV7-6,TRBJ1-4,CASSLFSDRGEKLFF
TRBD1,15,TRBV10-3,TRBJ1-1,CAISDPDREGTEAFF
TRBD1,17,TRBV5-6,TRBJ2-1,CASSRTRRQGVHNEQFF
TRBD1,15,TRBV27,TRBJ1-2,CASSKGTGNRAGYTF
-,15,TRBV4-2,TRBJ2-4,CASSQSGLAKNIQYF
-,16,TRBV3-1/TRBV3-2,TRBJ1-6,CASSQEMADYNSPLHF
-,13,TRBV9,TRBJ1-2,CASSAQANYGYTF
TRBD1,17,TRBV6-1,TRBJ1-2,CASSEHLLGTGVSGYTF
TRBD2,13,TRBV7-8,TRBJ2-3,CASRPRGGDTQYF
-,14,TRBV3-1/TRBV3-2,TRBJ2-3,CASSQARGRDTQYF
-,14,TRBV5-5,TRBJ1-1,CASSFLRVGTEAFF
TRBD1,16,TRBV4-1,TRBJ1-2,CASTIAEAGGNYGYTF
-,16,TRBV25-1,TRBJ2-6,CASSGRLGPGANVLTF
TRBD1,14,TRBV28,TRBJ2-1,CASSFARGGHEQFF
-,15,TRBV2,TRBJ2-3,CASSEREGERAMQYF
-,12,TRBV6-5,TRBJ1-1,CASSQPTSQAFF
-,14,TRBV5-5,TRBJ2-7,CASSLSGNYYEQYF
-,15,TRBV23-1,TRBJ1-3,CASSQEGTPGNTIYF
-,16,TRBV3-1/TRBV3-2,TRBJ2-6,CASSQGGRGGANVLTF
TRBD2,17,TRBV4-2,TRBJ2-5,CASSQVLAGAYQETQYF
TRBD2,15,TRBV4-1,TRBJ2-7,CASSQTAGGPYEQYF
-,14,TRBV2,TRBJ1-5,CASSEYLPNLPQHF
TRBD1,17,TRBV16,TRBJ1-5,CASSPYSQGVLNQPQHF
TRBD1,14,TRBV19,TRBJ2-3,CASNRGLGTDTQYF
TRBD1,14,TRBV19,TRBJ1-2,CASSPDRGYYGYTF
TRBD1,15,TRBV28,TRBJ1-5,CASSPTGYGNQPQHF
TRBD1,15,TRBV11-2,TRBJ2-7,CASSSTKGQGYEQYF
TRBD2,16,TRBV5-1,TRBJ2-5,CASSPGLAGGWETQYF
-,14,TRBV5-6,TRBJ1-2,CASSRVTGTYGYTF
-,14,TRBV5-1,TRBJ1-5,CASSTGYSNQPQHF
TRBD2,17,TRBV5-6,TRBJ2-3,CASSWLGSGGVTDTQYF
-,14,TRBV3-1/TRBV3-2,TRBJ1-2,CASSSLRGNYGYTF
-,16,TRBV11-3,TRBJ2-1,CASSSREGPFYNEQFF
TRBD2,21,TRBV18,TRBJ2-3,CASSPGTFPTLSGGLTDTQYF
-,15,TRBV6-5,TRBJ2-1,CASFPRGENYNEQFF
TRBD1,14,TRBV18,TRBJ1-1,CASSLDRGGTEAFF
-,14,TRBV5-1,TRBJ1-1,CASSRYREGTEAFF
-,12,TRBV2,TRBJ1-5,CAAGAGNQPQHF
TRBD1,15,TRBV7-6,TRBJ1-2,CASSLGDRTPYGYTF